This entry features one TCR beta chain sequence. These data come from a study of blood T cells in healthy people across ages. Trimming shortened V by 4 bases and J by 7 bases, and 13 bases separated the two germline ends. This CDR3 comprises 13 residues. Germline V gene lookup returns CDR1 SGHTA and CDR2 FQGNSA. With a J-beta primer mix and a sample-barcoded 5' primer, a second PCR ran about 6 to 11 cycles. TCRdb reanalysed the 5' RACE reads using MiXCR and keeps one entry per CDR3 protein. Of nearly 800,000 distinct CDR3 sequences in the sample, 25% were seen once. The same sample was also studied in work on T cells of mothers and their children. Per that paper: Regardless of relatedness, pairs show thymic selection shaping TCR recombination output in a similar manner. Overlap measured in related mother-child pairs was slightly, non-significantly higher than in unrelated pairs. The data showed no persistent microchimeric T cell clones.

Sequencing was done on a sample of blood. The chain links TRBV7-2 to TRBJ1-1; no clear D gene. The receptor was isolated from a boy aged 10-17 years in good health. For the CDR3, the DNA is TGTGCCAGCAGCTCCCGAGACGGACTTGAAGCTTTCTTT. Its translation: CASSSRDGLEAFF.